Listed below are T cell receptor beta chains from one sample, sequenced in a study of blood T cell repertoires in COVID-19. The assay was immunoSEQ multiplex PCR, and TCRdb's table has in-frame clones only and misses some. The table records around 75,000 clones, about 80% of them present only once. The specimen was peripheral blood. These receptors were collected from a man aged 50 to 59 with COVID-19, enrolled during active disease. Both conserved end residues are part of each CDR3. A D gene is named only where the DNA matches it firmly. The size of a clone is reported for some rows only, either as once, few or many, or as a class for expanded clones.

TRBV30	14	-	-	TRBJ2-7	CAWSVTGIGHEQYF	TGTGCCTGGAGTGTAACAGGGATCGGGCACGAGCAGTACTTC
TRBV19	15	-	TRBD2	TRBJ2-7	CASKVDASGTYEQYF	TGTGCCAGTAAAGTGGACGCTAGCGGCACCTACGAGCAGTACTTC
TRBV5-1	15	-	TRBD2	TRBJ2-3	CASSFSGSRTDTQYF	TGCGCCAGCAGTTTTAGCGGGTCCCGCACAGATACGCAGTATTTT
TRBV27	11	-	TRBD1	TRBJ2-7	CASNRGYEQYF	TGTGCCAGCAACAGGGGCTACGAGCAGTACTTC
TRBV3-1/TRBV3-2	17	medium-sized	TRBD1	TRBJ2-7	CASSQGYRYDRAYEQYF	TGTGCCAGCAGCCAAGGGTATAGGTACGACAGGGCCTACGAGCAGTACTTC
TRBV7-3	17	-	TRBD2	TRBJ2-3	CASSPGASGGSTDTQYF	TGTGCCAGCAGCCCAGGGGCTAGCGGGGGTAGCACAGATACGCAGTATTTT
TRBV28	15	once	-	TRBJ2-5	CASSFGGAGQETQYF	TGTGCCAGCAGTTTCGGTGGCGCCGGGCAAGAGACCCAGTACTTC
TRBV4-1	14	-	-	TRBJ1-5	CASSQVQAGWPQHF	TGCGCCAGCAGCCAAGTCCAGGCGGGGTGGCCCCAGCATTTT
TRBV4-3	17	-	TRBD2	TRBJ2-3	CASSQKPSGGHTDTQYF	TGCGCCAGCAGCCAGAAGCCTAGCGGGGGACACACAGATACGCAGTATTTT
TRBV30	12	-	TRBD1	TRBJ1-1	CAWRASRGQAFF	TGTGCCTGGAGGGCTAGCAGGGGGCAAGCTTTCTTT
TRBV15	13	-	-	TRBJ2-3	CATSRDHGSTQYF	TGTGCCACCAGCAGAGATCACGGTTCTACGCAGTATTTT
TRBV29-1	13	-	-	TRBJ1-2	CSVEGEFNYGYTF	TGCAGCGTTGAGGGAGAATTTAACTATGGCTACACCTTC
TRBV19	15	-	TRBD2	TRBJ2-7	CASTISSGRLYEQYF	TGTGCCAGTACCATTTCTAGCGGGAGACTGTACGAGCAGTACTTC
TRBV14	13	-	-	TRBJ2-4	CASSRGPENIQYF	TGTGCCAGCAGCCGGGGCCCAGAAAACATTCAGTACTTC
TRBV6-6	15	-	-	TRBJ2-2	CASSSTPPNTGELFF	TGTGCCAGCAGTTCGACACCGCCGAACACCGGGGAGCTGTTTTTT
TRBV9	19	few	TRBD1	TRBJ2-6	CASSTYPGQGFSGANVLTF	TGTGCCAGCAGCACTTACCCGGGACAGGGTTTCTCTGGGGCCAACGTCCTGACTTTC
TRBV3-1/TRBV3-2	13	-	-	TRBJ1-2	CASSRRGAYGYTF	TGTGCCAGCAGCCGGCGAGGAGCTTATGGCTACACCTTC